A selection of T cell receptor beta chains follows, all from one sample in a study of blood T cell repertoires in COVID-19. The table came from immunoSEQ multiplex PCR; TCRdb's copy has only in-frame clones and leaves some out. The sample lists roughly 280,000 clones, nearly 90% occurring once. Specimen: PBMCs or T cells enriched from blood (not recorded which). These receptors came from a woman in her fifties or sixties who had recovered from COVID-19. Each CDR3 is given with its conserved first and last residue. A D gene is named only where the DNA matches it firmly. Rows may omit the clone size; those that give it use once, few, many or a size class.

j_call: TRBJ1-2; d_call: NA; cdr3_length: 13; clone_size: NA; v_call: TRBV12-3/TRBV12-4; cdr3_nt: TGTGCCAGCAGTTTCGGCAGGATAGGTGGCTACACCTTC; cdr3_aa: CASSFGRIGGYTF
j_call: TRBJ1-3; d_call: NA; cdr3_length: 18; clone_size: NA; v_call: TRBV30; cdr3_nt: TGTGCCTGGGGGGTGGGAGGCCTAACCTTTTATAGTGGAAACACCATATATTTT; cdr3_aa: CAWGVGGLTFYSGNTIYF
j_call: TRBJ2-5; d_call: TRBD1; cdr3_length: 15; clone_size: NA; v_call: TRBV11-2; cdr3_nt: TGTGCCAGCAGCCACGGACAGGGATCGCAAGAGACCCAGTACTTC; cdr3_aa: CASSHGQGSQETQYF
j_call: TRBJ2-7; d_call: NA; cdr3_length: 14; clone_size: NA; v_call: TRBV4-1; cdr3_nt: TGCGCCAGCAGCCAAGACAGACGGGGCTACGAGCAGTACTTC; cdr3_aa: CASSQDRRGYEQYF
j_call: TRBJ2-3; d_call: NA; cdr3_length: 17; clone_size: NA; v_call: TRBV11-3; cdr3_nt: TGTGCCAGCAGCTCAATTAGCGGCAAAGGACCTACAGATACGCAGTATTTT; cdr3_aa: CASSSISGKGPTDTQYF
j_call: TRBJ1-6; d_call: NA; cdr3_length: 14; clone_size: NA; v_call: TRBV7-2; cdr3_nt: TGTGCCAGCAGCTCGGGACTCTCTAATTCACCCCTCCACTTT; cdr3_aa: CASSSGLSNSPLHF
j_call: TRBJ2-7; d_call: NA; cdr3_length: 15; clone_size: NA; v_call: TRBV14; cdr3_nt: TGTGCCAGCAGCCAAGTCGACATCATAAGCCACGAGCAGTACTTC; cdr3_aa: CASSQVDIISHEQYF
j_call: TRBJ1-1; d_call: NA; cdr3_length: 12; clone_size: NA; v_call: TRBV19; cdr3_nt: TGTGCCAGTAGTATAGGGCTCGCTGAAGCTTTCTTT; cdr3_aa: CASSIGLAEAFF
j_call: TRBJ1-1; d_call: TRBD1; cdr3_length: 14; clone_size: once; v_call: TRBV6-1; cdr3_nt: TGTGCCAGCAGTGAAGACCCAGGGGGAACTGAAGCTTTCTTT; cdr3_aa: CASSEDPGGTEAFF
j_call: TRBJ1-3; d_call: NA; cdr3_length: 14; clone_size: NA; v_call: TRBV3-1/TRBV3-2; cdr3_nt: TGTGCCAGCAGCCAAGGAGCTTATGGAAACACCATATATTTT; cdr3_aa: CASSQGAYGNTIYF
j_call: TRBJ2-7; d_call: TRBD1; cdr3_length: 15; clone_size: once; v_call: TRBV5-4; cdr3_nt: TGTGCCAGCAGCCTGCGGACAGGGGGCCTGAACGAGCAGTACTTC; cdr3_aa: CASSLRTGGLNEQYF
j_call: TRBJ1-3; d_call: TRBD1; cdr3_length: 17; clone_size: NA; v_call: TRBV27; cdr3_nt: TGTGCCAGCAGCCGGGACAGGGTTACTCTTAGTGGAAACACCATATATTTT; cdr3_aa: CASSRDRVTLSGNTIYF
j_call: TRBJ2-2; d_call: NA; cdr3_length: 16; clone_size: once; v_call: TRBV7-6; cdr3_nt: TGTGCCAGCAGCTTGAGCCACAGGGAGAACACCGGGGAGCTGTTTTTT; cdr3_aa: CASSLSHRENTGELFF
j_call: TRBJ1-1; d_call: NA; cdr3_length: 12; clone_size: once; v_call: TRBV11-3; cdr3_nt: TGTGCCAGCAGCTTGGTAGATAACGGAGCTTTCTTT; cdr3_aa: CASSLVDNGAFF
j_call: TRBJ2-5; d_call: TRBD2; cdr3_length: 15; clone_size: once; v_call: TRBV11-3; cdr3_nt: TGTGCCAGCAGAGAAGGGACTAGCGGACAAGAGACCCAGTACTTC; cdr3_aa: CASREGTSGQETQYF